What follows is one T cell receptor (beta chain) and its context. V lost 4 bases, J lost 2 bases, and 3 bases stayed unmatched. The CDR3 is 14 residues long. The germline V gene has CDR1 SGDLS and CDR2 YYNGEE. This record belongs to a study of T cell changes during pregnancy in multiple sclerosis. Some clones are missing from TCRdb's copy, which holds only in-frame ones; the method was immunoSEQ multiplex PCR. The sample records under 75,000 clones, about nine tenths being singletons. This TCR was sampled from a female donor with multiple sclerosis, enrolled in a pregnancy study. Sequencing used peripheral blood, obtained in the first trimester of pregnancy. The chain carries TRBV9 and TRBJ1-1, with TRBD1 identical over 9 bases. As DNA, the CDR3 is TGTGCCAGCAGCCTGGGACAGGGCAACACTGAAGCTTTCTTT. Amino acids: CASSLGQGNTEAFF. The entire variable domain, with the rest obtained from reference TRBV9 and TRBJ1-1, is as follows: DSGVTQTPKHLITATGQRVTLRCSPRSGDLSVYWYQQSLDQGLQFLIQYYNGEERAKGNILERFSAQQFPDLHSELNLSSLELGDSALYFCASSLGQGNTEAFFGQGTRLTVV.